The 9 T cell receptor beta chains presented below share a single source sample, sequenced in a study of T cell responses to AZD1222 COVID-19 vaccine. Repertoires were generated with immunoSEQ multiplex PCR, while TCRdb's copy carries only in-frame clones and drops some. Of 100,000 to 150,000 clones listed, 93% are singletons. Sequencing was performed on peripheral blood, taken on day 0 of AZD1222 vaccination. Receptors were obtained from an adult in good health.

This clone has just one count. The chain combines TRBV3-1 (or the pseudogene TRBV3-2) with TRBJ1-2; tentatively, D is TRBD1 (5 bases). This CDR3 contains 19 residues. Germline V gene lookup returns CDR1 LGHDT and CDR2 YNNKEL (reference sequence). Trimming left V 1 base short and J 4 bases short, with 25 bases between. The CDR3, as DNA: TGTGCCAGCAGCCAAGTGTTCCCACCCTCCGGGGGAGGAGTCTATGGCTACACCTTC. Its translation is CASSQVFPPSGGGVYGYTF.

The chain carries TRBV4-3 and TRBJ1-2; no clear D. V lost 0 bases and J 6 bases, leaving 11 bases between the germline ends. Germline V gene data show CDR1 as LGHNA and CDR2 as YSLEER. The CDR3 contains 14 residues. The CDR3 sequence is CASSQDLGSHGYTF. CDR3 sequence (DNA): TGCGCCAGCAGCCAAGATCTGGGCAGCCATGGCTACACCTTC.

This clone was seen once. The genes are TRBV5-1 and TRBJ1-1, with D hard to call. Germline loops: CDR1 SGHRS, CDR2 YFSETQ. V lost 1 base and J lost 0, with 4 bases in between. This CDR3 contains 13 residues. The CDR3 DNA is TGCGCCAGCAGCTTGAGCATGAACACTGAAGCTTTCTTT. Protein product: CASSLSMNTEAFF.

As concerns this clone: The limits of the CDR3 on the DNA are not certain, so only TCRdb's listed CDR3 is given. The chain is built from TRBV29-1 and TRBJ1-2. Germline V gives CDR1 SQVTM, CDR2 ANQGSEA. The length of the CDR3 is 11 amino acids, counting both ends. The CDR3 loop is CSVASGTIDTF.

CDR3: CATRPSGTYEQYF. CDR3 bases: TGTGCCACACGACCTAGCGGCACCTACGAGCAGTACTTC. This rearrangement joins TRBV2 to TRBJ2-7, with TRBD2 matching 7 bases. V lost 10 bases and J lost 2; bases outside the gene matches: 8. Looked up from germline, CDR1 is SNHLY and CDR2 is FYNNEI. This CDR3 is built from 13 residues.

The gene calls are TRBV18 and TRBJ1-1, with 7 bases fitting TRBD1. The CDR3 is made up of 19 amino acids. Germline lookup yields CDR1 KGHSH and CDR2 LQKENI. After removal of 4 bases from V and 1 base from J, the junction contained 18 bases not matched to a gene. CDR3 amino acids: CASSRDSSEGGSWNTEAFF. The CDR3 DNA sequence: TGTGCCAGCTCACGGGACAGTAGTGAGGGGGGAAGTTGGAACACTGAAGCTTTCTTT. Full variable domain (outside the CDR3, taken from reference TRBV18 and TRBJ1-1): NAGVMQNPRHLVRRRGQEARLRCSPMKGHSHVYWYRQLPEEGLKFMVYLQKENIIDESGMPKERFSAEFPKEGPSILRIQQVVRGDSAAYFCASSRDSSEGGSWNTEAFFGQGTRLTVV.

This chain joins TRBV29-1 and TRBJ1-2, with 8 bases aligning to TRBD1. This CDR3 contains 17 residues. Germline CDR1 SQVTM, CDR2 ANQGSEA. V lost 6 bases to trimming and J lost 6 bases; unmatched junction nucleotides: 21. The CDR3 nucleotides read TGCAGCGTCGGGGCAGGGGGCGATCGGGTCTTGGGACATGGCTACACCTTC. This encodes CSVGAGGDRVLGHGYTF.

In DNA, the CDR3 is TGTGCCAGCAGCAGAGACAGGGCGGACTATGGCTACACCTTC. This encodes CASSRDRADYGYTF. This chain joins TRBV5-4 and TRBJ1-2; TRBD1 matches at 7 bases. CDR3 length equals 14 residues. The V and J ends lost 4 bases and 3 bases, in that order; junction bases with no gene match: 6. The V gene's germline CDR1 is SGHNT and CDR2 YYREEE (reference sequence).

V usage is TRBV7-2 and J usage is TRBJ2-3; D is uncertain. Germline V lookup: CDR1 SGHTA, CDR2 FQGNSA. Trimming left V 2 bases short and J 5 bases short, with 8 bases between. The CDR3 sequence is 13 residues long. The CDR3 here is CASSLSPEDTQYF. Here the CDR3 DNA reads TGTGCCAGCAGCTTAAGCCCCGAAGATACGCAGTATTTT.